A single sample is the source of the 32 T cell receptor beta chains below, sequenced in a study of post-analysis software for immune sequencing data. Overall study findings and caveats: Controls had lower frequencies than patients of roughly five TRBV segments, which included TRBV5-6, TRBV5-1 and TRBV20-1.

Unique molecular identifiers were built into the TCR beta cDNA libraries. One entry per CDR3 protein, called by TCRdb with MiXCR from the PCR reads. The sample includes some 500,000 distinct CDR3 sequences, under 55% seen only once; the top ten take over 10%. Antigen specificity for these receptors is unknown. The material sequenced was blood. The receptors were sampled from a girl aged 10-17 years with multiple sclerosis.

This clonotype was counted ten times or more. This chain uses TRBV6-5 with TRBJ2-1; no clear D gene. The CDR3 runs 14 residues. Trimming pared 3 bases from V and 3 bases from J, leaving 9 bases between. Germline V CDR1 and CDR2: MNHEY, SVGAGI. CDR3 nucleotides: TGTGCCAGCAGTTATCCCTTCAACTACAATGAGCAGTTCTTC. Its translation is CASSYPFNYNEQFF.

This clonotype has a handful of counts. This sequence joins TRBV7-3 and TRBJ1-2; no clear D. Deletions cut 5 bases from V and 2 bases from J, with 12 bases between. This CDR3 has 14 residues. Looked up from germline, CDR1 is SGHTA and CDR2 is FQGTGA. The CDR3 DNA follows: TGTGCCAGCAGCCCGGGCCACACCAACTATGGCTACACCTTC. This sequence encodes CASSPGHTNYGYTF. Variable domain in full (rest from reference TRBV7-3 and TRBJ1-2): GAGVSQTPSNKVTEKGKYVELRCDPISGHTALYWYRQSLGQGPEFLIYFQGTGAADDSGLPNDRFFAVRPEGSVSTLKIQRTERGDSAVYLCASSPGHTNYGYTFGSGTRLTVV.

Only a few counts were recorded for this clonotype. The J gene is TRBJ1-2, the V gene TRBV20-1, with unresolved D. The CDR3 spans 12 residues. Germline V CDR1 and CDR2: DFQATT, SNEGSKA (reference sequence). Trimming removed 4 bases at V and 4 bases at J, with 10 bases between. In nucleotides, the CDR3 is TGCAGTGCTACGAAGCGGGGCTATGGCTACACCTTC. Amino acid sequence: CSATKRGYGYTF.

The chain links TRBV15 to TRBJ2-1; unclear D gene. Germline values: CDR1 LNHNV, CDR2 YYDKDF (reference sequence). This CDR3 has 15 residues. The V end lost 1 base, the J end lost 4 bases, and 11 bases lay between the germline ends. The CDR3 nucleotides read TGTGCCACCAGCAGAGTCTTTGGCAGTTACAATGAGCAGTTCTTC. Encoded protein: CATSRVFGSYNEQFF.

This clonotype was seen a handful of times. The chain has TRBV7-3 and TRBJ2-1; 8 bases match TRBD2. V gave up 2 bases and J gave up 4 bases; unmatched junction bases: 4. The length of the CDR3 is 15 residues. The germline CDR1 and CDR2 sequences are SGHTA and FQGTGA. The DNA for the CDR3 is TGTGCCAGCAGCTTAGCGATAGCGGGGTACAATGAGCAGTTCTTC. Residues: CASSLAIAGYNEQFF.

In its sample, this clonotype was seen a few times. DNA for the CDR3: TGTGCCAGCAGCTATACCGGGACAGGGTACGAGCAGTACTTC. As protein: CASSYTGTGYEQYF. The gene calls are TRBV11-2 and TRBJ2-4; the match to TRBD1 covers 9 bases. Matching the DNA end better, TRBJ2-7 makes the J call doubtful. The CDR3 has 14 amino acids. The germline V gene encodes CDR1 SGHAT and CDR2 FQNNGV.

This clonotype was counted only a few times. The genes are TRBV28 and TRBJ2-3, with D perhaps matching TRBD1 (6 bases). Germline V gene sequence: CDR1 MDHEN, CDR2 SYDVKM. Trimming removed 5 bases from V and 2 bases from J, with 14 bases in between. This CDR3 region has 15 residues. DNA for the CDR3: TGTGCCAGCAGTGGGGGACACCATTTCACAGATACGCAGTATTTT. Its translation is CASSGGHHFTDTQYF.

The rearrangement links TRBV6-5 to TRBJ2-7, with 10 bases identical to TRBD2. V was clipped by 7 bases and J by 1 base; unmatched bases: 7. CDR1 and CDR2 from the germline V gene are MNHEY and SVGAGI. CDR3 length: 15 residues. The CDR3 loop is CASTSPGLASYEQYF. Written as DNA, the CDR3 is TGTGCCAGCACCAGCCCGGGACTAGCGTCCTACGAGCAGTACTTC.

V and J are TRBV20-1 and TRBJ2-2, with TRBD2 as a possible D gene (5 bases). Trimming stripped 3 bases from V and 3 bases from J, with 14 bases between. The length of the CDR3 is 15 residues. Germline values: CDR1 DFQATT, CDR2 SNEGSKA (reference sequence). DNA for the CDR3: TGCAGTGCTAGGACTGCGTCGCGGGACACCGGGGAGCTGTTTTTT. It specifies CSARTASRDTGELFF.

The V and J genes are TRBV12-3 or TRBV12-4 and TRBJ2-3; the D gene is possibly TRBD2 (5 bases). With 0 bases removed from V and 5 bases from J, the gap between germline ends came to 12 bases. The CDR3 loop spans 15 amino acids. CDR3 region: CASSLATLVRDTQYF. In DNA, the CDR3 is TGTGCCAGCAGTTTAGCCACACTAGTGAGAGATACGCAGTATTTT.

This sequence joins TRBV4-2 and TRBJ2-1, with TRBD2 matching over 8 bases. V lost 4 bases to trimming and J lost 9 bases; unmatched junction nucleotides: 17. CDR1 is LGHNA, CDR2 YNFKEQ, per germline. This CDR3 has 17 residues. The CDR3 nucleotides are TGTGCCAGCAGCCGGACCGCGGGGGGCGTTGGAAGTGGTGAGCAGTTCTTC. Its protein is CASSRTAGGVGSGEQFF.

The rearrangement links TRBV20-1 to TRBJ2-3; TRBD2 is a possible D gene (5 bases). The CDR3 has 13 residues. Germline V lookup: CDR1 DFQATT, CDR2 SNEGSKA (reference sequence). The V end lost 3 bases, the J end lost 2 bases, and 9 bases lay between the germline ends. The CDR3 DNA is TGCAGTGCTAGCGCGGGTCTCACAGATACGCAGTATTTT. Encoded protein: CSASAGLTDTQYF.

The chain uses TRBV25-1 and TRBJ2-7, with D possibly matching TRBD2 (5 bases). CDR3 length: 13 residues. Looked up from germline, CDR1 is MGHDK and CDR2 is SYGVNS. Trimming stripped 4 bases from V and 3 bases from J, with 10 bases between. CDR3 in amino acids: CASSAGLFYEQYF. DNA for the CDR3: TGTGCCAGCAGTGCTGGACTCTTCTACGAGCAGTACTTC.

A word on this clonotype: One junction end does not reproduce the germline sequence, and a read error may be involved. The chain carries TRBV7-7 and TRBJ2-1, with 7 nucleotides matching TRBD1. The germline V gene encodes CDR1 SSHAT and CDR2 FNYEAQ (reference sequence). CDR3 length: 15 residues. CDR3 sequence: CASSADGQVYNEQFF. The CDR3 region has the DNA TGTGCTAGCAGCGCCGACGGACAGGTGTACAATGAGCAGTTCTTC.

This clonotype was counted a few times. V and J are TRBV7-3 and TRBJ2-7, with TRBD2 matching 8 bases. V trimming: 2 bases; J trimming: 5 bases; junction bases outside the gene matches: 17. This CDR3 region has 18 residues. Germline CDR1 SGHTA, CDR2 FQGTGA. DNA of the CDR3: TGTGCCAGCAGCTTATATTATCGGGGAGCTAGCGGGTACAACGAGCAGTACTTC. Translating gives CASSLYYRGASGYNEQYF.

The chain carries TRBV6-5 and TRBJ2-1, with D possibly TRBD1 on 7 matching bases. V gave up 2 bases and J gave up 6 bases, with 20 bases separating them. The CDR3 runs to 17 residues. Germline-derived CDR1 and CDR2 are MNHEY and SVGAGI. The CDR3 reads CASSYLHAGQLINEQFF. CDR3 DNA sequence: TGTGCCAGCAGTTACCTCCATGCGGGACAGTTAATCAATGAGCAGTTCTTC.

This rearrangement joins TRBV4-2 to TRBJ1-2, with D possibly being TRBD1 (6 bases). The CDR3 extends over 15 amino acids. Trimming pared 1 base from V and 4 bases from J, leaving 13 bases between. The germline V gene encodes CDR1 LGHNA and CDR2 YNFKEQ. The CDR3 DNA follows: TGTGCCAGCAGCCAAGCCCCGGGGGCTGGCTATGGCTACACCTTC. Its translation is CASSQAPGAGYGYTF.

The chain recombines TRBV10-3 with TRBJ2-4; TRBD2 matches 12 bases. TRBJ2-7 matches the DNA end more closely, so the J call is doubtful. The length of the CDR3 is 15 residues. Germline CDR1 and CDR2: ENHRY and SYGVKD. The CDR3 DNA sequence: TGTGCCATCAGTGACGAGACTAGCGGGAGCTACGAGCAGTACTTC. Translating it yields CAISDETSGSYEQYF.

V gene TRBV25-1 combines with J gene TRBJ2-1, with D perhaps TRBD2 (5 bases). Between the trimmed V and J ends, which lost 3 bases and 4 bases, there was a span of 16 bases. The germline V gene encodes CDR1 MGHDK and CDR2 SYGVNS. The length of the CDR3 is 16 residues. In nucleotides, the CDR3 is TGTGCCAGCAGTGATGAGACTATTAGCCCATACAATGAGCAGTTCTTC. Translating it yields CASSDETISPYNEQFF.

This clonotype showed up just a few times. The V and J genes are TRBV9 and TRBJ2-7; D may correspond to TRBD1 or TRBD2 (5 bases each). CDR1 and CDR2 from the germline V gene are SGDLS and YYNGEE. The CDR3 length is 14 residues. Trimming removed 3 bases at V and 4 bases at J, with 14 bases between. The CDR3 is CASSAGTSLYEQYF. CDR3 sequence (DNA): TGTGCCAGCAGCGCCGGGACCAGCCTATACGAGCAGTACTTC.

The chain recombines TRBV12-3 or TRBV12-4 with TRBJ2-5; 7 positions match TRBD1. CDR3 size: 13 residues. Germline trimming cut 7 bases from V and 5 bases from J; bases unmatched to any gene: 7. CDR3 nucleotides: TGTGCCAGCACCCAACAGGGGTGGGAGACCCAGTACTTC. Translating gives CASTQQGWETQYF.

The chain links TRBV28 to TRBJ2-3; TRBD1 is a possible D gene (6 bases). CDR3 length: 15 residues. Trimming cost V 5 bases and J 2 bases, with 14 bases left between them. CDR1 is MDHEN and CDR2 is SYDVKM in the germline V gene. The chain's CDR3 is CASSPQRGYTDTQYF. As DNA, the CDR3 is TGTGCCAGCAGTCCTCAGAGGGGGTACACAGATACGCAGTATTTT.

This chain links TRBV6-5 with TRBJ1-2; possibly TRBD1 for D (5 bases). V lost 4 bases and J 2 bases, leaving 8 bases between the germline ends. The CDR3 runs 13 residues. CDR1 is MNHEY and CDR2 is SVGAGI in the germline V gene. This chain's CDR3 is CASSSRQNYGYTF. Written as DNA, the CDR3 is TGTGCCAGCAGTTCTCGACAGAACTATGGCTACACCTTC.

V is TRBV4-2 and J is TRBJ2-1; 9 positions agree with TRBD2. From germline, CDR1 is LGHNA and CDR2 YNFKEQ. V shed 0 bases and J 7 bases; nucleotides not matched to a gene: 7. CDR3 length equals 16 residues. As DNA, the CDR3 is TGTGCCAGCAGCCAAGAGTTAGCGGGGGAGGCTAATGAGCAGTTCTTC. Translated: CASSQELAGEANEQFF.

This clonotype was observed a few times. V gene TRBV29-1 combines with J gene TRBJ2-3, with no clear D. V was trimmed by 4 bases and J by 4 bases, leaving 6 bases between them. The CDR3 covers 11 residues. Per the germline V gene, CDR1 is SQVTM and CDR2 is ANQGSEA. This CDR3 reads CSVGSPDTQYF. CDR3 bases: TGCAGCGTTGGTTCACCAGATACGCAGTATTTT.

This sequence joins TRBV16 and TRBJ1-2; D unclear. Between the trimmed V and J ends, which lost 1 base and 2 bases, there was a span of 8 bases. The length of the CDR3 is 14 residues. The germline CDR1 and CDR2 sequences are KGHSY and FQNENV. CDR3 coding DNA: TGTGCCAGCAGCCAATTGAGGGCCAACTATGGCTACACCTTC. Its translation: CASSQLRANYGYTF.

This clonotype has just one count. The DNA of the CDR3 is TGTGCCAGCAGCCAATTAAGTGGGGGGAGGGCCAGAGAGACCCAGTACTTC. The encoded protein is CASSQLSGGRARETQYF. V gene TRBV4-2 combines with J gene TRBJ2-5; 7 bases line up with TRBD2. This CDR3 comprises 17 residues. V gave up 2 bases and J gave up 4 bases; unmatched junction bases: 13. Germline V gene sequence: CDR1 LGHNA, CDR2 YNFKEQ.

The CDR3 DNA follows: TGCAGCGTTGAGGAGGCAGGGGGATACAATGAGCAGTTCTTC. This sequence encodes CSVEEAGGYNEQFF. V usage is TRBV29-1 and J usage is TRBJ2-1; TRBD1 matches at 7 bases. The germline CDR1 and CDR2 sequences are SQVTM and ANQGSEA. CDR3 size: 14 residues. V trimming: 3 bases; J trimming: 4 bases; junction bases outside the gene matches: 6.

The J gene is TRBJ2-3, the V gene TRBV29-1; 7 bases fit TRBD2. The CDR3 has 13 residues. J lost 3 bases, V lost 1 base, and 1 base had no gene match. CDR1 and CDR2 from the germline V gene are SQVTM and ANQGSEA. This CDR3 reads CSVEVRGTDTQYF. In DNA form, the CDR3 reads TGCAGCGTTGAAGTGCGGGGGACAGATACGCAGTATTTT.

The CDR3 loop is CASSEFVATTDRTRMNTEAFF. The CDR3 DNA is TGTGCCAGCAGTGAATTCGTCGCAACCACAGACAGGACTCGGATGAACACTGAAGCTTTCTTT. The genes are TRBV25-1 and TRBJ1-1; possibly TRBD1 for D (6 bases). CDR1 MGHDK and CDR2 SYGVNS come from the germline V gene. V was clipped by 1 base and J by 0 bases, with 27 bases between them. The CDR3 spans 21 residues.

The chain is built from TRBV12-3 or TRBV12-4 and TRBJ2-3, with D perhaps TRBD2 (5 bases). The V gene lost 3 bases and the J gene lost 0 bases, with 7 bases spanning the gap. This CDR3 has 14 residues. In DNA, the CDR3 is TGTGCCAGCAGTTTTAGACTAAGCACAGATACGCAGTATTTT. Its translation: CASSFRLSTDTQYF.

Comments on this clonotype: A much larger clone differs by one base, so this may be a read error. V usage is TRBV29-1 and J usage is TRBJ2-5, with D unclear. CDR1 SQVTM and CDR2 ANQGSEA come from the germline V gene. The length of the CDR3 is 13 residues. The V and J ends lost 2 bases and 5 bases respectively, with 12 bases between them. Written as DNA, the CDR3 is TGCAGCGTTGAACCGTCCAGGAGCGAGACCCAGTACTTC. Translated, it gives CSVEPSRSETQYF.